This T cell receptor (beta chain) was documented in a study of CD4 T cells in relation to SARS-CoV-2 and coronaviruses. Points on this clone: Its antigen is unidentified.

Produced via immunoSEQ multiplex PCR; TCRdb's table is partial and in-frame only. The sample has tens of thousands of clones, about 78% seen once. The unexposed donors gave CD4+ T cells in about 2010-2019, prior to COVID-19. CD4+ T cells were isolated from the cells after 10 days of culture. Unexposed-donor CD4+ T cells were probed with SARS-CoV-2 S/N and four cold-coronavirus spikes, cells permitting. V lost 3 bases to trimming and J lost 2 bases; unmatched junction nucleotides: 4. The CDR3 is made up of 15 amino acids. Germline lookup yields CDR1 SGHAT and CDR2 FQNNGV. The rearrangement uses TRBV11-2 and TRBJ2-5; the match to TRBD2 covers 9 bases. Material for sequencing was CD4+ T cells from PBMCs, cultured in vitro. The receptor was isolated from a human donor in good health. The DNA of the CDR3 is TGTGCCAGCAGCTTCTTTAGCGGGGGACAAGAGACCCAGTACTTC. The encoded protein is CASSFFSGGQETQYF.